This entry concerns a single TCR beta chain. These data come from a study of T cells after yellow fever vaccination. V trimming: 5 bases; J trimming: 5 bases; junction bases outside the gene matches: 5. The germline CDR1 and CDR2 sequences are LNHNV and YYDKDF (reference sequence). The CDR3 has 14 residues. Each CDR3 protein is one row after TCRdb ran MiXCR on the 5' RACE reads. The table shows 500,000 to 700,000 distinct CDR3 sequences, with 15% to 20% occurring only once. The clonotype originates from a man aged 30 to 39 who received the YFV17D yellow fever vaccine. The rearrangement links TRBV15 to TRBJ2-1, with 8 nucleotides matching TRBD2. The sample here was PBMCs, taken 15 days after the yellow fever booster vaccination. The CDR3 here is CATSGGLGHNEQFF. The CDR3 coding sequence is TGTGCCACCAGCGGGGGACTAGGCCACAATGAGCAGTTCTTC.